This T cell receptor beta chain came from a study of human thymus T cells. Germline assignment: CDR1 MGHRA and CDR2 YSYEKL. The CDR3 consists of 15 residues. V was clipped by 5 bases and J by 6 bases, with 17 bases between them. Note on this clone: Its target is unknown.

Healthy Finnish infants undergoing corrective surgery for congenital heart defects were used as donors. During surgery, about 0.45-1 mL peripheral blood was drawn from four of eight donors. The method was immunoSEQ multiplex PCR; TCRdb's version includes in-frame clones alone and lacks a portion of them. This sample yields tens of thousands of clones, of which approximately 95% are seen a single time; more than 0.1% belongs to the top ten. Study results and limitations: Thymic and blood repertoires appeared to carry a bias in their V and J gene usage.

The chain carries TRBV4-1 and TRBJ1-5, with D maybe TRBD1 (6 bases). The origin of this receptor is a boy under three years old with a congenital heart defect but otherwise immunologically healthy. Sequenced input: blood. CDR3 region: CASSFYLIQGQPQHF. DNA for the CDR3: TGCGCCAGCAGCTTCTACTTAATACAGGGTCAGCCCCAGCATTTT.